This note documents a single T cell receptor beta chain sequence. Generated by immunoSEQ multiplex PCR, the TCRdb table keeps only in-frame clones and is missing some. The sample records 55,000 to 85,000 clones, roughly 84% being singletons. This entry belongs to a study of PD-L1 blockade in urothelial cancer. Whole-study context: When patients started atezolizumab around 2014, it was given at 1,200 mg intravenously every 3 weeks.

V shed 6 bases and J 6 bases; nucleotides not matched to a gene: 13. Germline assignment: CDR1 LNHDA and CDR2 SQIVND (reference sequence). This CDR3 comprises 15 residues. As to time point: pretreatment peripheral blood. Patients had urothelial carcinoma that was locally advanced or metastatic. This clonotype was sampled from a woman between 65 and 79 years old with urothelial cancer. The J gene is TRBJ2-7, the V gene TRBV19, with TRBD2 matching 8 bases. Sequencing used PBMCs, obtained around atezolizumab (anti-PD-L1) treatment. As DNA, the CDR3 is TGTGCCAGTAGCCCCCGGGGGACTAGAAGGGCCGAGCAGTACTTC. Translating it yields CASSPRGTRRAEQYF. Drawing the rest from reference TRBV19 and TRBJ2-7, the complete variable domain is DGGITQSPKYLFRKEGQNVTLSCEQNLNHDAMYWYRQDPGQGLRLIYYSQIVNDFQKGDIAEGYSVSREKKESFPLTVTSAQKNPTAFYLCASSPRGTRRAEQYFGPGTRLTVT.